A selection of T cell receptor beta chains follows, all from one sample in a study of blood T cells in healthy people across ages. A single record per CDR3 protein comes from TCRdb applying MiXCR to the 5' RACE reads. The table has approximately 580,000 distinct CDR3 sequences, approximately 25% seen once. These same data were also listed under a study on T cells of mothers and their children.

The specimen sequenced was blood. These receptors all stem from a boy aged 5 to 17 in good health. CDR3s leave out the opening cysteine and the closing phenylalanine or tryptophan.

v_call	j_call	cdr3_aa
TRBV9	TRBJ1-6	ASNVAGTGGSPLH
TRBV7-9	TRBJ2-5	ASSPKGLGLETQY
TRBV5-5	TRBJ1-1	ASSLPEGNTEAF
TRBV7-9	NA	ASSSGTSGRAETQY
TRBV6-1	TRBJ1-5	ASRQGAFGNQPQH
TRBV6-4	TRBJ2-3	ASSDGGHTDTQY
TRBV7-2	TRBJ2-3	ASSRRGTSVADTQY
TRBV20-1	TRBJ2-2	SAPPGPHTGELF
TRBV20-1	TRBJ2-5	SASGTGGSAVLGEQY
TRBV28	TRBJ1-2	ASSLRRRGYT
TRBV6-1	NA	ASSPNQGLVGGNEQF
TRBV28	NA	ASSFYRGGEQY
TRBV5-1	TRBJ2-6	ASSLDRASGANVLT
TRBV11-2	TRBJ2-7	ASITGTGAYEQY
TRBV27	TRBJ2-7	ASSLSTRIYEQY
TRBV11-2	TRBJ1-1	ASSFQGNLEAF
TRBV7-9	TRBJ1-4	ASSQDTTSEKLF